Listed below are T cell receptor beta chains from one sample, sequenced in a study of blood T cell repertoires in COVID-19. The table came from immunoSEQ multiplex PCR; TCRdb's copy has only in-frame clones and leaves some out. This table holds 45,000 to 70,000 clones, over 75% found once. What was sequenced was peripheral blood. The receptors were sampled from a man in his fifties or sixties with acute or convalescent COVID-19. The CDR3 runs from the conserved cysteine through the conserved F or W. D genes are given only for firm matches. A clone size is listed for some rows: how often the clone was seen (once, few, many), or a class if it is expanded.

V gene: TRBV1
J gene: TRBJ2-5
clone size: NA
D gene: NA
CDR3 protein: CTSSQELAGAQETQYF
CDR3 DNA: TGCACCAGCAGCCAAGAACTAGCGGGGGCCCAAGAGACCCAGTACTTC

V gene: TRBV6-2/TRBV6-3
J gene: TRBJ2-3
clone size: NA
D gene: NA
CDR3 protein: CASSSLGARDTQYF
CDR3 DNA: TGTGCCAGCAGCTCCCTGGGGGCCCGGGATACGCAGTATTTT

V gene: TRBV7-3
J gene: TRBJ2-5
clone size: NA
D gene: TRBD1
CDR3 protein: CASSPDRGETQYF
CDR3 DNA: TGTGCCAGCAGCCCCGACAGGGGGGAGACCCAGTACTTC

V gene: TRBV5-5
J gene: TRBJ2-1
clone size: NA
D gene: TRBD1
CDR3 protein: CASSLGDREFDEQFF
CDR3 DNA: TGTGCCAGCAGCTTGGGGGACAGGGAGTTCGATGAGCAGTTCTTC

V gene: TRBV5-4
J gene: TRBJ1-2
clone size: NA
D gene: NA
CDR3 protein: CASSLAQNSVDYGYTF
CDR3 DNA: TGTGCCAGCAGCTTGGCACAGAACAGTGTAGACTATGGCTACACCTTC

V gene: TRBV28
J gene: TRBJ1-1
clone size: NA
D gene: TRBD1
CDR3 protein: CASSLQRQGGRGTEAFF
CDR3 DNA: TGTGCCAGCAGTTTACAGAGACAGGGGGGTAGGGGCACTGAAGCTTTCTTT

V gene: TRBV2
J gene: TRBJ2-5
clone size: few
D gene: TRBD2
CDR3 protein: CASSGTSGETQYF
CDR3 DNA: TGTGCCAGCAGTGGGACTAGCGGGGAGACCCAGTACTTC

V gene: TRBV30
J gene: TRBJ2-3
clone size: NA
D gene: TRBD2
CDR3 protein: CARTSGGAADTQYF
CDR3 DNA: TGTGCACGGACTAGCGGGGGGGCCGCAGATACGCAGTATTTT

V gene: TRBV29-1
J gene: TRBJ1-1
clone size: NA
D gene: NA
CDR3 protein: CSFEVGSGTEAFF
CDR3 DNA: TGCAGCTTCGAGGTCGGTTCCGGCACTGAAGCTTTCTTT

V gene: TRBV28
J gene: TRBJ1-5
clone size: NA
D gene: NA
CDR3 protein: CASSLERRYQPQHF
CDR3 DNA: TGTGCCAGCAGTTTGGAGCGAAGGTATCAGCCCCAGCATTTT

V gene: TRBV10-3
J gene: TRBJ2-7
clone size: NA
D gene: NA
CDR3 protein: CAISEGGNYEQYF
CDR3 DNA: TGTGCCATCAGTGAGGGGGGGAACTACGAGCAGTACTTC

V gene: TRBV28
J gene: TRBJ1-1
clone size: NA
D gene: NA
CDR3 protein: CAIIRGGAQGEAFF
CDR3 DNA: TGTGCCATAATCCGGGGGGGGGCGCAGGGTGAAGCTTTCTTT

V gene: TRBV5-6
J gene: TRBJ1-4
clone size: NA
D gene: NA
CDR3 protein: CASSLGRRNEKLFF
CDR3 DNA: TGTGCCAGCAGCTTAGGCAGGCGAAACGAAAAACTGTTTTTT

V gene: TRBV10-1
J gene: TRBJ2-7
clone size: NA
D gene: TRBD1
CDR3 protein: CASSESVSGTGYYEQYF
CDR3 DNA: TGCGCCAGCAGTGAGTCGGTCTCCGGGACAGGGTACTACGAGCAGTACTTC

V gene: TRBV12-3/TRBV12-4
J gene: TRBJ1-3
clone size: NA
D gene: TRBD1
CDR3 protein: CASKLDRGNTIYF
CDR3 DNA: TGTGCCAGCAAACTGGACAGGGGAAACACCATATATTTT

V gene: TRBV5-1
J gene: TRBJ2-3
clone size: NA
D gene: TRBD2
CDR3 protein: CASSRTSPTDTQYF
CDR3 DNA: TGCGCCAGCAGCCGGACTAGCCCCACAGATACGCAGTATTTT

V gene: TRBV9
J gene: TRBJ2-7
clone size: NA
D gene: NA
CDR3 protein: CASSVRDTPYEQYF
CDR3 DNA: TGTGCCAGCAGCGTAAGGGACACCCCCTACGAGCAGTACTTC

V gene: TRBV9
J gene: TRBJ1-3
clone size: NA
D gene: NA
CDR3 protein: CASSVLAGGGNTIYF
CDR3 DNA: TGTGCCAGCAGCGTATTGGCCGGAGGAGGAAACACCATATATTTT

V gene: TRBV19
J gene: TRBJ2-1
clone size: once
D gene: TRBD1
CDR3 protein: CASSVEGQGRNEQFF
CDR3 DNA: TGTGCCAGTAGTGTGGAGGGACAGGGTCGTAATGAGCAGTTCTTC

V gene: TRBV9
J gene: TRBJ2-5
clone size: once
D gene: TRBD1
CDR3 protein: CASSAPGTGDGETQYF
CDR3 DNA: TGTGCCAGCAGCGCACCCGGGACAGGTGACGGGGAGACCCAATACTTC

V gene: TRBV5-4
J gene: TRBJ2-7
clone size: NA
D gene: TRBD1
CDR3 protein: CASSVPGQGISYEQYF
CDR3 DNA: TGTGCCAGCAGCGTTCCGGGACAGGGGATCTCCTACGAGCAGTACTTC

V gene: TRBV2
J gene: TRBJ1-5
clone size: NA
D gene: TRBD1
CDR3 protein: CASGVTGLSNQPQHF
CDR3 DNA: TGTGCCAGCGGCGTGACAGGGTTAAGCAATCAGCCCCAGCATTTT

V gene: TRBV11-2
J gene: TRBJ1-4
clone size: few
D gene: NA
CDR3 protein: CATNPTSLNEKLFF
CDR3 DNA: TGTGCCACCAACCCAACAAGTCTTAATGAAAAACTGTTTTTT

V gene: TRBV30
J gene: TRBJ2-7
clone size: NA
D gene: TRBD1
CDR3 protein: CAWSARTGFNEQYF
CDR3 DNA: TGTGCCTGGAGTGCTCGGACAGGGTTTAACGAGCAGTACTTC

V gene: TRBV5-6
J gene: TRBJ1-2
clone size: NA
D gene: NA
CDR3 protein: CASSGVGRAGGYTF
CDR3 DNA: TGTGCCAGCAGCGGCGTTGGGAGGGCGGGTGGCTACACCTTC

V gene: TRBV6-5
J gene: TRBJ2-3
clone size: NA
D gene: TRBD1
CDR3 protein: CASSPGQGSTDTQYF
CDR3 DNA: TGTGCCAGCAGTCCCGGACAGGGTAGCACAGATACGCAGTATTTT

V gene: TRBV6-1
J gene: TRBJ2-2
clone size: NA
D gene: NA
CDR3 protein: CASSVRRTANTGELFF
CDR3 DNA: TGTGCCAGCAGTGTGAGACGGACAGCGAACACCGGGGAGCTGTTTTTT

V gene: TRBV5-1
J gene: TRBJ1-5
clone size: NA
D gene: TRBD1
CDR3 protein: CASSHYGTVNNQPQHF
CDR3 DNA: TGCGCCAGCAGCCACTACGGGACAGTGAATAATCAGCCCCAGCATTTT

V gene: TRBV9
J gene: TRBJ1-4
clone size: NA
D gene: NA
CDR3 protein: CASSPGTGRTNEKLFF
CDR3 DNA: TGTGCCAGCAGCCCAGGGACTGGTAGAACTAATGAAAAACTGTTTTTT

V gene: TRBV9
J gene: TRBJ2-2
clone size: NA
D gene: NA
CDR3 protein: CASSVGRNTGELFF
CDR3 DNA: TGTGCCAGCAGCGTAGGCAGGAACACCGGGGAGCTGTTTTTT

V gene: TRBV4-1
J gene: TRBJ2-2
clone size: NA
D gene: TRBD1
CDR3 protein: CASSQTGQSPGELFF
CDR3 DNA: TGCGCCAGCAGCCAGACAGGGCAATCTCCCGGGGAGCTGTTTTTT